A single sample gave rise to the 19 T cell receptor beta chains below, sequenced in a study of shared clonotypes between healthy human individuals. The data were produced by immunoSEQ multiplex PCR, yet TCRdb's version contains in-frame clones alone and is incomplete. The table lists more than 2 million clones, about 94% of them singletons. The material sequenced was naive CD4+ T cells sorted from blood. Noted subset: CD45RA+ positively selected. These receptors were obtained from a man in his late teens or twenties in good health.

The gene calls are TRBV18 and TRBJ2-1; D remains unclear. V shed 1 base and J shed 9 bases, with 10 bases lying between them. CDR1 KGHSH and CDR2 LQKENI come from the germline V gene. The length of the CDR3 is 13 residues. The CDR3 region is CASSPLPRGEQFF. CDR3 nucleotide sequence: TGTGCCAGCTCACCACTTCCGAGAGGTGAGCAGTTCTTC.

The chain couples TRBV7-8 to TRBJ2-2, with D uncertain. The germline V gene encodes CDR1 SGHVS and CDR2 FQNEAQ. This CDR3 has 14 residues. V lost 5 bases and J 7 bases, leaving 14 bases between the germline ends. The CDR3 coding sequence is TGTGCCAGCAGCCTGGGTGGGCGGATCGGGGAGCTGTTTTTT. Translated: CASSLGGRIGELFF.

This clone was observed a single time. This chain joins TRBV7-2 and TRBJ2-3; D remains unclear. CDR3 length equals 16 residues. CDR1 is SGHTA, CDR2 FQGNSA, per germline. Trimming cost V 8 bases and J 1 base, with 19 bases left between them. The CDR3 DNA sequence: TGTGCCAGCGCCAAGTGGCTTCCCGAAGGCACAGATACGCAGTATTTT. Its translation: CASAKWLPEGTDTQYF.

The gene calls are TRBV19 and TRBJ2-5, with TRBD2 matching over 7 bases. In germline, CDR1 is LNHDA, CDR2 SQIVND (reference sequence). This CDR3 region has 16 residues. Losses at the gene ends were 0 bases for V and 1 base for J; bases not matched to a gene: 5. This CDR3 is CASSIEGGSRQETQYF. The CDR3 DNA follows: TGTGCCAGTAGTATAGAAGGCGGGAGCCGCCAAGAGACCCAGTACTTC.

The chain uses TRBV18 and TRBJ1-4; tentative D call: TRBD1 (5 bases). V was pared by 3 bases and J by 17 bases, with 19 bases between. Germline values: CDR1 KGHSH, CDR2 LQKENI. CDR3 length equals 13 residues. The CDR3 sequence is CASSPVTGDPLFF. The CDR3 DNA reads TGTGCCAGCTCACCTGTTACAGGAGACCCCCTATTTTTT.

The chain has TRBV6-1 and TRBJ1-4; D not resolved. The CDR3 spans 13 residues. From germline, CDR1 is MNHNS and CDR2 SASEGT. Trimming removed 3 bases at V and 8 bases at J, with 10 bases between. The CDR3 loop is CASSDSAQEKLFF. The CDR3 nucleotides read TGTGCCAGCAGTGACTCGGCACAGGAAAAACTGTTTTTT.

This CDR3 is CASSPGQGFETQYF. As DNA, the CDR3 is TGTGCCAGCAGCCCCGGACAGGGATTCGAGACCCAGTACTTC. The chain has TRBV11-2 and TRBJ2-5; 8 bases align to TRBD1. This CDR3 has 14 amino acids. Germline trimming cut 5 bases from V and 5 bases from J; bases unmatched to any gene: 7. Germline values: CDR1 SGHAT, CDR2 FQNNGV. Together with reference TRBV11-2 and TRBJ2-5, the CDR3 gives the full variable domain: EAGVAQSPRYKIIEKRQSVAFWCNPISGHATLYWYQQILGQGPKLLIQFQNNGVVDDSQLPKDRFSAERLKGVDSTLKIQPAKLEDSAVYLCASSPGQGFETQYFGPGTRLLVL.

The V gene is TRBV10-1, the J gene TRBJ2-5; D is unresolved. The V gene's germline CDR1 is WNHNN and CDR2 SYGVQD (reference sequence). CDR3 length: 18 residues. Deletions cut 5 bases from V and 5 bases from J, with 27 bases between. The CDR3 nucleotides are TGCGCCAGCAGTAGGAGTACTCGCCAGGCGCAGGATTCGGAGACCCAGTACTTC. The encoded protein is CASSRSTRQAQDSETQYF.

CDR3 loop: CASSEGIRDIGGYTF. The CDR3 DNA sequence: TGTGCCAGCAGTGAAGGAATCAGGGATATCGGTGGCTACACCTTC. J is TRBJ1-2 and V is TRBV6-1; D is perhaps TRBD1 (5 bases). CDR3 size: 15 residues. Trimming shortened V by 1 base and J by 7 bases, and 16 bases separated the two germline ends. The germline V gene has CDR1 MNHNS and CDR2 SASEGT.

Note on this clone: The junction shows a germline mismatch at one end, possibly a read error. The same CDR3 arises from other DNA sequences in this sample as well. The rearrangement joins TRBV2 to TRBJ1-2, with D perhaps TRBD1 (6 bases). Germline loops: CDR1 SNHLY, CDR2 FYNNEI. This CDR3 comprises 16 residues. Here the CDR3 DNA reads TGTGCCAGCAGTGGGACGGGGGCCACCCGCCCCTATGGCTACACCTTT. Amino acid sequence: CASSGTGATRPYGYTF.

This chain uses TRBV6-1 with TRBJ2-1; D ambiguous. Between the trimmed V and J ends, which lost 5 bases and 9 bases, there was a span of 20 bases. The germline V gene encodes CDR1 MNHNS and CDR2 SASEGT. This CDR3 has 15 amino acids. CDR3 DNA: TGTGCCAGCAGTTCGCCAGCGCGCGAGCAACTTGAGCAGTTCTTC. Translated: CASSSPAREQLEQFF.

This chain joins TRBV5-1 and TRBJ2-5; TRBD1 aligns across 8 bases. The CDR3 has 14 amino acids. V gave up 4 bases and J gave up 5 bases; unmatched junction bases: 7. Germline assignment: CDR1 SGHRS and CDR2 YFSETQ. CDR3 in amino acids: CASSRTGLEETQYF. CDR3 bases: TGCGCCAGCAGCAGGACAGGGCTAGAGGAGACCCAGTACTTC.

This chain connects TRBV12-5 to TRBJ2-5; no reliable D call. V was clipped by 1 base and J by 5 bases, with 5 bases between them. CDR1 and CDR2 from the germline V gene are LGHNT and FRNRAP. This CDR3 is 12 amino acids long. CDR3: CASGLDSETQYF. The CDR3 nucleotides are TGTGCTAGTGGTTTGGATTCGGAGACCCAGTACTTC.

Points on this clone: Other DNA sequences from this sample encode an identical CDR3 as well. The J gene is TRBJ2-2, the V gene TRBV5-1, with a weak D call TRBD2 (6 bases). CDR3 length: 14 residues. V lost 4 bases and J 1 base, leaving 8 bases between the germline ends. CDR1 and CDR2 from the germline V gene are SGHRS and YFSETQ. The CDR3 DNA is TGCGCCAGCAGCACCGGGAGGAACACCGGGGAGCTGTTTTTT. Translated: CASSTGRNTGELFF. The full variable domain, rest sourced from reference TRBV5-1 and TRBJ2-2, is KAGVTQTPRYLIKTRGQQVTLSCSPISGHRSVSWYQQTPGQGLQFLFEYFSETQRNKGNFPGRFSGRQFSNSRSEMNVSTLELGDSALYLCASSTGRNTGELFFGEGSRLTVL.

The chain uses TRBV7-2 and TRBJ2-7; TRBD2 is a possible D gene (5 bases). Germline V gene lookup returns CDR1 SGHTA and CDR2 FQGNSA. This CDR3 comprises 14 residues. The V end lost 3 bases, the J end lost 3 bases, and 12 bases lay between the germline ends. The CDR3 DNA reads TGTGCCAGCAGCTTTCTAGTGGGAGTCTACGAGCAGTACTTC. It encodes CASSFLVGVYEQYF.

In nucleotides, the CDR3 is TGTGCCAGCAGTTTATCACCACAGGGGAGCACTGAAGCTTTCTTT. It encodes CASSLSPQGSTEAFF. V is TRBV27 and J is TRBJ1-1; 7 bases line up with TRBD1. Germline lookup yields CDR1 MNHEY and CDR2 SMNVEV (reference sequence). Germline trimming cut 0 bases from V and 4 bases from J; bases unmatched to any gene: 5. This CDR3 region has 15 residues.

Only one count was recorded for this clone. This chain uses TRBV7-6 with TRBJ1-4; maybe TRBD1 (6 bases). Trimming left V 0 bases short and J 3 bases short, with 11 bases between. The CDR3 runs to 16 residues. Germline-derived CDR1 and CDR2 are SGHVS and FNYEAQ. In nucleotides, the CDR3 is TGTGCCAGCAGCTTAGCGCAGGGGATGGCTAATGAAAAACTGTTTTTT. This translates into CASSLAQGMANEKLFF.

V gene TRBV10-3 combines with J gene TRBJ1-4; D is uncertain. Germline V lookup: CDR1 ENHRY, CDR2 SYGVKD. The CDR3 sequence is 13 residues long. The V end lost 4 bases, the J end lost 8 bases, and 11 bases lay between the germline ends. CDR3 amino acids: CAISGGLAEKLFF. The CDR3 nucleotides are TGTGCCATCAGTGGAGGGCTTGCGGAAAAACTGTTTTTT.

This chain connects TRBV7-8 to TRBJ2-1, with TRBD2 matching over 12 bases. The CDR3 covers 17 residues. Germline V CDR1 and CDR2: SGHVS, FQNEAQ. V lost 5 bases to trimming and J lost 1 base; unmatched junction nucleotides: 6. The CDR3 region is CASSQLAGGYSYNEQFF. CDR3 in DNA: TGTGCCAGCAGCCAACTAGCGGGGGGATATTCCTACAATGAGCAGTTCTTC.